This T cell receptor (beta chain) emerged from a study of blood T cells in healthy people across ages. Across the study: About one barcoded beta molecule per two T cells came from capture by template switching.

Trimming stripped 1 base from V and 8 bases from J, with 13 bases between. CDR1 MNHNS and CDR2 SASEGT come from the germline V gene. The CDR3 totals 14 residues. Then a second PCR, running roughly 7 to 11 cycles, was carried out with a sample-barcoded 5' primer and a J-beta primer mix. From the 5' RACE reads, TCRdb called clonotypes with MiXCR, one entry per CDR3 protein. The profile shows about 1,400,000 distinct CDR3 sequences, 40% to 50% of them singletons. The chain couples TRBV6-1 to TRBJ2-3; weak D call: TRBD2 (5 bases). This TCR was recovered from a woman aged 18 to 35 in good health. Sequencing was done on a sample of blood. CDR3 sequence: CASSEGRWAVTQYF. The CDR3 nucleotides read TGTGCCAGCAGTGAAGGGAGGTGGGCAGTTACGCAGTATTTT.